This record covers a single T cell receptor (beta chain). TCRdb re-analysed the 5' RACE reads in MiXCR, keeping a single row per CDR3 protein. The sample lists under 350,000 distinct CDR3 sequences, over 3.5% occurring once. The data belong to a study of T cells after yellow fever vaccination. Between the trimmed V and J ends, which lost 1 base and 5 bases, there was a span of 17 bases. CDR1 is MGHRA and CDR2 is YSYEKL in the germline V gene. The CDR3 is 16 residues long. The sequence derives from a man between 18 and 29 years old who received the YFV17D yellow fever vaccine. The sequences come from PBMCs, collected 5 days after the yellow fever booster vaccination. The chain uses TRBV4-1 and TRBJ1-1; a possible D gene is TRBD1 (5 bases). The CDR3 is CASSQVPRGVGTEAFF. CDR3 DNA: TGCGCCAGCAGCCAAGTCCCCCGGGGGGTAGGGACTGAAGCTTTCTTT.